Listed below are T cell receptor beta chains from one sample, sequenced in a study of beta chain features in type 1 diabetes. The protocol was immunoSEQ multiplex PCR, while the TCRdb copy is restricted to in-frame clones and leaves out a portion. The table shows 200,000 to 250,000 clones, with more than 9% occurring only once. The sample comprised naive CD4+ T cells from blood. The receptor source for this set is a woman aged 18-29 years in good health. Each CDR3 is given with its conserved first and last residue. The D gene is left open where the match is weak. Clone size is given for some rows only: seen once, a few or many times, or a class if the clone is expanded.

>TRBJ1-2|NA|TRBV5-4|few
TGTGCCAGCAGCTCCGGGGAATATGGCTACACCTTC
CASSSGEYGYTF
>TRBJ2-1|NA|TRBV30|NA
TGTGCTCAAGGCCGGCGGATCCTCCGATCCTACAATGAGCAGTTCTTC
CAQGRRILRSYNEQFF
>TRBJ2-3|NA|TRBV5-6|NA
TGTGCCAGCAGCCTACTGACTAGTCGAACAGATACGCAGTATTTT
CASSLLTSRTDTQYF
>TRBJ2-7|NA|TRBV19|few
TGTGCCAGTAGCCAGGGTTGGACCGAGCAGTACTTC
CASSQGWTEQYF
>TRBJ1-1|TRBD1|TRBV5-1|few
TGCGCCAGCAGCTTGGGGGAACAGGGGAGGAACACTGAAGCTTTCTTT
CASSLGEQGRNTEAFF
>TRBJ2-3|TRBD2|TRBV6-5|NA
TGTGCCAGCAGTCCTGTAGCGGGGGGGCGGGATACGCAGTATTTT
CASSPVAGGRDTQYF
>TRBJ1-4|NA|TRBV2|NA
TGTGCCAGCAATGACGCTAATGAAAAACTGTTTTTT
CASNDANEKLFF
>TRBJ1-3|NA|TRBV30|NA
TGTGCCTGGGGGCCTGGAAACACCATATATTTT
CAWGPGNTIYF
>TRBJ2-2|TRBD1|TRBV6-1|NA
TGTGCCAGCCATGATCCCGGGACAGGCGGTTTTTTT
CASHDPGTGGFF
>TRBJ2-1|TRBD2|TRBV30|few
TGTGCCTGGAGTGTACTTGGAGCGGGGGGTCTCAATGAGCAGTTCTTC
CAWSVLGAGGLNEQFF
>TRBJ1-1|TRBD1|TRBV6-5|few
TGTGCCAGCAGTTATGGGGGACAGGGGTACACTGAAGCTTTCTTT
CASSYGGQGYTEAFF
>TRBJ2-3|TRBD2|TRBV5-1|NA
TGCGCCAGCAGCTTGGTGGCTAGCGGTAGCACAGATACGCAGTATTTT
CASSLVASGSTDTQYF
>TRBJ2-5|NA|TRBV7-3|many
TGTGCCAGCAGCTTACGGGGGGAGACCCAGTACTTC
CASSLRGETQYF
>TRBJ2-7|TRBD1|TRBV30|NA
TGTGCCTGGGACAGGGACCACGAGCAGTACTTC
CAWDRDHEQYF
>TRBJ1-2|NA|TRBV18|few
TGTGCCAGCTCACCTAAACAGACCGCCTATGGCTACACCTTC
CASSPKQTAYGYTF
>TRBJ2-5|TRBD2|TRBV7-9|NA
TGTGCCAGCAGCCCTAGCGGGGGGGCCTCAGAGACCCAGTACTTC
CASSPSGGASETQYF
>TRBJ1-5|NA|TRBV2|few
TGTGCCAGCAGTGGGCGGGGGGGTATGGGCAATCAGCCCCAGCATTTT
CASSGRGGMGNQPQHF
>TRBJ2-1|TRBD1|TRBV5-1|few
TGCGCCAGCAGCTTAGGAGACAGGGGTAACAATGAGCAGTTCTTC
CASSLGDRGNNEQFF
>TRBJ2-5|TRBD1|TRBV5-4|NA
TGTGCCAGCAGCTTGGGGCGACAGGGGGCGGAGACCCAGTACTTC
CASSLGRQGAETQYF
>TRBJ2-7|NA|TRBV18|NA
TGTGCCAGCTCCCCGAAAGGAATCGCGGCCGAGCAGTACTTC
CASSPKGIAAEQYF
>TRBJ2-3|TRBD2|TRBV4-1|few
TGCGCCAGCAGCAGACTAGCGGGAGGCCCAGATACGCAGTATTTT
CASSRLAGGPDTQYF
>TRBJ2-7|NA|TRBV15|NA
TGTGCCACCAGCAGAGACAGGGGTCCCTACGAGCAGTACTTC
CATSRDRGPYEQYF
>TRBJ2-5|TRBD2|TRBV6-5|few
TGTGCCAGCAGTTCCCAGCGGGGGGGAGAGACCCAGTACTTC
CASSSQRGGETQYF
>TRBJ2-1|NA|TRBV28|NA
TGTGCCAGCAGTCTAGTATCAGCCCATGAGCAGTTCTTC
CASSLVSAHEQFF
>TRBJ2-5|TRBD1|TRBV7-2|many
TGTGCCAGCAGCTTAGCCAGGACAGGGGGCGAGACCCAGTACTTC
CASSLARTGGETQYF
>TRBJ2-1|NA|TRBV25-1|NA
TGTGCCAGCAGTGCCCGCAGGGCCGGGCATGAGCAGTTCTTC
CASSARRAGHEQFF
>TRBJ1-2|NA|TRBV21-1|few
TGTGCCAGCCTCCCGGGATCCTATGGCTACACCTTC
CASLPGSYGYTF
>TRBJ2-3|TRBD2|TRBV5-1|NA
TGCGCCAGCAGTCCCACCGCGGGGGGGCCTCCAGATACGCAGTATTTT
CASSPTAGGPPDTQYF
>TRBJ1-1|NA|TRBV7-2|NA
TGTGCCAGCAGCTTATTTGGGACATACAACACTGAAGCTTTCTTT
CASSLFGTYNTEAFF
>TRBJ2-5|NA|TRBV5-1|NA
TGCGCCAGCAGCTTGGCGGCAGGCCAAGAGACCCAGTACTTC
CASSLAAGQETQYF
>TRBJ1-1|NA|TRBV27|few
TGTGCCAGCAGTTTCTCAACCCTCGGGAACACTGAAGCTTTCTTT
CASSFSTLGNTEAFF
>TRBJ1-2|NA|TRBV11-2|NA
TGTGCCAGCAGCTTACTGAGACAGCTCAACTATGGCTACACCTTC
CASSLLRQLNYGYTF
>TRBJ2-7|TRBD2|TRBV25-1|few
TGTGCCAGCGAAAAAGCGGGAGGTGCCTACGAGCAGTACTTC
CASEKAGGAYEQYF
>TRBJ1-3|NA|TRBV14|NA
TGTGCCAGCAGCCAAGAAGTTCGGGGAAACACCATATATTTT
CASSQEVRGNTIYF
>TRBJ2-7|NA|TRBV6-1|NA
TGTGCCAGCAGTCAGGGGTCCCACGAGCAGTACTTC
CASSQGSHEQYF
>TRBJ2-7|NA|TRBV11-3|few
TGTGCCAGCAGCCAAGACAGGACCGCGTCCGAGCAGTACTTC
CASSQDRTASEQYF
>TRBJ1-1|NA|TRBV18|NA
TGTGCCAGCTCACCAGAGGGCATCGACACTGAAGCTTTCTTT
CASSPEGIDTEAFF
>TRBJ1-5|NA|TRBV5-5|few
TGTGCCAGCAGCTTGGCAGGAGGAAACTGGCAGCCCCAGCATTTT
CASSLAGGNWQPQHF
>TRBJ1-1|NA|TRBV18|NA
TGTGCCAGCTCACCAAGAGGGAGTAACACTGAAGCTTTCTTT
CASSPRGSNTEAFF
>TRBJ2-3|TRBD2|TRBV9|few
TGTGCCAGCAGCACCCCCCGGCAGGGACTAGCGGGAAGCACAGATACGCAGTATTTT
CASSTPRQGLAGSTDTQYF
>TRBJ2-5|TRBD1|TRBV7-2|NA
TGTGCCAGCAGCTCGGGACAGGGGGCAGAGACCCAGTACTTC
CASSSGQGAETQYF
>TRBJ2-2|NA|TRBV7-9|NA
TGTGCCAGCAGCTTAGGACAGCGTACCGGGGAGCTGTTTTTT
CASSLGQRTGELFF
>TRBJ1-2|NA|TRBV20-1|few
TGCAGTGCGGGCAGGGCGGATGGCTACACCTTC
CSAGRADGYTF
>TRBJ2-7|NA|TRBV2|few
TGTGCCAGCAGTGCCGACAGGTTTTCCTACGAGCAGTACTTC
CASSADRFSYEQYF
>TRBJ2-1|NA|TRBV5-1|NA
TGCGCCAGCAGCGGTGGACACCACAATGAGCAGTTCTTC
CASSGGHHNEQFF